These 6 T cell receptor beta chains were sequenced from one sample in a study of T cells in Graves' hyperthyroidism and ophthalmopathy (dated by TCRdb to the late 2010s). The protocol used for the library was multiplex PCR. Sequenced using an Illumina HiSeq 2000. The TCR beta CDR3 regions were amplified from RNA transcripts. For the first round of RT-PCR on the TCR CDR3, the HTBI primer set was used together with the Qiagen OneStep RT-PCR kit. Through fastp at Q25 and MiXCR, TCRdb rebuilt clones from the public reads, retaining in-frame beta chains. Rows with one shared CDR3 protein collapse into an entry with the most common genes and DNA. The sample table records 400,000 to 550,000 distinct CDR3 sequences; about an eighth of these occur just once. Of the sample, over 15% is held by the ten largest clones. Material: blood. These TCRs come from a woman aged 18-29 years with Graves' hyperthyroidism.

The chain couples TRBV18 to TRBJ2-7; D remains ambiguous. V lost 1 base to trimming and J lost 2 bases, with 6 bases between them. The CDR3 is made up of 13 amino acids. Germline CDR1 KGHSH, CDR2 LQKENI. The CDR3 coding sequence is TGTGCCAGCTCACCACTCGCGACCTACGAGCAGTACTTC. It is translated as CASSPLATYEQYF.

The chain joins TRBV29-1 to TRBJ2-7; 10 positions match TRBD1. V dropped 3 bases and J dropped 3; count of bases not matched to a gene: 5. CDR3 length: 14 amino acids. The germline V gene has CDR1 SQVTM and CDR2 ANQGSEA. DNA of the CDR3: TGCAGCGTTGACGGGGGGGACAGGGGCTACGAGCAGTACTTC. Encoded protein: CSVDGGDRGYEQYF.

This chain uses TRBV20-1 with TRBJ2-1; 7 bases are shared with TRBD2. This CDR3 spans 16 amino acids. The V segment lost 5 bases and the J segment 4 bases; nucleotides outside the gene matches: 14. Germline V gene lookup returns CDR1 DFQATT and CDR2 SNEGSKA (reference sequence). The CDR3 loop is CSAANPLAGVYNEQFF. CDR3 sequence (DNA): TGCAGTGCTGCCAATCCCTTGGCGGGAGTATACAATGAGCAGTTCTTC.

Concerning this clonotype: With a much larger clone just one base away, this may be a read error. CDR3 residues: CASSLGQVSTDTQYF. CDR3 sequence (DNA): TGTGCCAGCAGCTTGGGACAGGTTAGCACAGATACGCAGTATTTT. The gene calls are TRBV11-2 and TRBJ2-3; 8 bases fit TRBD1. Germline CDR1 and CDR2: SGHAT and FQNNGV. V lost 3 bases, J lost 0 bases, and 2 bases stayed unmatched. The CDR3 runs 15 residues.

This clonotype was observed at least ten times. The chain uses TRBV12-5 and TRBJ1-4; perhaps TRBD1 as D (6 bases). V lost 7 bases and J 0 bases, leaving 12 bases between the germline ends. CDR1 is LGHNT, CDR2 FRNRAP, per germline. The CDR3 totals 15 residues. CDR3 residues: CASDAKGATNEKLFF. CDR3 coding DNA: TGTGCTAGTGATGCCAAGGGGGCAACTAATGAAAAACTGTTTTTT.

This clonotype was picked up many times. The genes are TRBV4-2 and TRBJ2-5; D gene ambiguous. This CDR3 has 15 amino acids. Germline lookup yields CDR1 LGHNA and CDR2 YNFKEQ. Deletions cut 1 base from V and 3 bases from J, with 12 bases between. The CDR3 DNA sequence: TGTGCCAGCAGCCAAGTCGGAGCGCGAGAAGAGACCCAGTACTTC. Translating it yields CASSQVGAREETQYF.